A selection of T cell receptor beta chains follows, all from one sample in a study of cytomegalovirus exposure and HLA in healthy donors. This table comes from immunoSEQ multiplex PCR, and its TCRdb copy is limited to in-frame clones, with some not included. The profile covers some 170,000 clones, with 77% appearing a single time and roughly 3.6% taken by the ten largest. Sequenced material: PBMCs. All receptors come from an older woman in good health and CMV-seropositive. CDR3s leave out the opening cysteine and the closing phenylalanine or tryptophan. Each record gives: V gene, CDR3 protein.

TRBV6-1,ASSEVGQGT
TRBV2,ASSPLPGSTNEKLF
TRBV9,ASSVAGGVSYEQY
TRBV5-1,ASSPSWNSNQPQH
TRBV2,AGRTGSSYNSPLH
TRBV29-1,SVEDPTSHYTQY
TRBV4-2,ASSLEQGKTGEQF
TRBV30,AWSTKGQGGDTQY
TRBV27,ASSPASTSGSFNEQY
TRBV9,ASSTGTGQYGYT
TRBV4-2,ASSQDHRQGPTEAF
TRBV19,ASSPRADSSSGNTIY
TRBV7-2,ASSLGVYGYT
TRBV5-1,ASSLEGQGFTGELF
TRBV5-6,ASGRAGGSGNTIY
TRBV27,ASSRLSSGDTQY
TRBV1,TSSQGTGGGCAYEQY
TRBV30,AWREQGNFYEQY
TRBV5-4,ASIPNGRGDTPSPGAQY
TRBV9,ASSPGGGRVDTQY
TRBV25-1,ASSDYRGLNTEAF
TRBV18,ASSLRAGVVSYNEQF
TRBV6-5,ASSYFQGNTEAF
TRBV9,ASRKTGVNNEQF
TRBV20-1,SARDAETQY
TRBV6-6,ASSYSEGSAEAF
TRBV6-5,ASSYGTAGKQY
TRBV4-3,ASSPFQGNTGELF
TRBV4-1,ASSQDGDRRSYEQY
TRBV6-6,ASLWTGGGETQY
TRBV6-1,ASSEVGGGPGN
TRBV16,ASSRELAGGLNTQY
TRBV30,AWSALHNEQF
TRBV5-8,ASSRGRGETQY
TRBV7-8,ASSPTGPYGYT
TRBV10-3,AISELNEQF
TRBV28,ASRADTYEQY
TRBV5-1,ASSETASGGNTGELF
TRBV5-8,ASSLLRSNQPQH
TRBV19,ASSGSSTGELF